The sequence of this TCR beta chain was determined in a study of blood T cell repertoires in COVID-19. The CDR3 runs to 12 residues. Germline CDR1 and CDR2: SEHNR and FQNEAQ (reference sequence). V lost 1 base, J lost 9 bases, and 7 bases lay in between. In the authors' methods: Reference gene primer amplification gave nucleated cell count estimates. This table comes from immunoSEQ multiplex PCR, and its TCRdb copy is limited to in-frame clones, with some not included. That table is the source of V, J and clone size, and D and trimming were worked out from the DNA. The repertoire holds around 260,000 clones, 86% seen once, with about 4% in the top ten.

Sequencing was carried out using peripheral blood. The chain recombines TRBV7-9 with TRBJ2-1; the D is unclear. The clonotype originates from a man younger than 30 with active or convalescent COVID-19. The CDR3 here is CASSLGPGEQFF. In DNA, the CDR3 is TGTGCCAGCAGCTTAGGTCCGGGTGAGCAGTTCTTC. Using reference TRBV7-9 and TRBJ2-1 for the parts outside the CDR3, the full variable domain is DTGVSQNPRHKITKRGQNVTFRCDPISEHNRLYWYRQTLGQGPEFLTYFQNEAQLEKSRLLSDRFSAERPKGSFSTLEIQRTEQGDSAMYLCASSLGPGEQFFGPGTRLTVL.